The T cell receptor beta chain described here comes from a study of regulatory T cells in long-lasting Graves disease. This CDR3 region has 15 residues. The germline V gene encodes CDR1 SQVTM and CDR2 ANQGSEA. V was shortened by 0 bases and J by 4 bases, with 12 bases between the two germline ends. Time point meaning: persistent/refractory GD, antithyroid drugs over 5 years with positive TRAb. Extracted PBMC RNA gave rise to the TCR library. TCR beta libraries were built with iRepertoire HTBI primers and Arm-PCR of CDR3 regions. MiXCR was run by TCRdb on the multiplex PCR reads, yielding one entry per CDR3 protein. The sample consists of 430,000 or so distinct CDR3 sequences, 21% of them appearing once.

The receptor was isolated from a female donor with Graves disease. The sequencing used peripheral blood mononuclear cells (PBMCs), collected when the disease was refractory, from a patient treated with antithyroid drugs. The J gene is TRBJ2-2, the V gene TRBV29-1; D gene uncertain. CDR3 in amino acids: CSVEDPNSATGELFF. CDR3 bases: TGCAGCGTTGAAGATCCAAACTCGGCCACCGGGGAGCTGTTTTTT.